The 25 T cell receptor beta chains below all came from one sample that was sequenced in a study of identical twins. TCRdb re-called the 5' RACE reads through MiXCR, storing one row per CDR3 protein. The sample has about 530,000 distinct CDR3 sequences; approximately 20% are singletons. This same sample was also taken into another study, of yellow fever vaccine responses in identical twins.

Sequenced input: CD4+ T cells sorted from blood. The receptors stem from a woman between 18 and 30 years old in good health.

The V and J genes are TRBV14 and TRBJ1-1; no clear D gene. The CDR3 contains 15 residues. Germline V lookup: CDR1 SGHDN, CDR2 FVKESK. Trimming left V 1 base short and J 3 bases short, with 12 bases between. The CDR3, as DNA: TGTGCCAGCAGCCAAGGGATGGGTAGGGACACTGAAGCTTTCTTT. Protein: CASSQGMGRDTEAFF. The entire variable domain, with the rest obtained from reference TRBV14 and TRBJ1-1, is as follows: EAGVTQFPSHSVIEKGQTVTLRCDPISGHDNLYWYRRVMGKEIKFLLHFVKESKQDESGMPNNRFLAERTGGTYSTLKVQPAELEDSGVYFCASSQGMGRDTEAFFGQGTRLTVV.

This clonotype was picked up a small number of times. V and J are TRBV6-5 and TRBJ2-2, with 8 bases identical to TRBD2. V lost 2 bases and J lost 7; bases outside the gene matches: 9. The CDR3 runs to 16 residues. Germline CDR1 and CDR2: MNHEY and SVGAGI. DNA of the CDR3: TGTGCCAGCAGTTACAATCCCGGGGGGGCCTTCGGGGAGCTGTTTTTT. Translating gives CASSYNPGGAFGELFF.

This clonotype was seen a handful of times. V and J are TRBV3-1 and TRBJ2-1; 7 positions match TRBD2. The CDR3 has 16 amino acids. Trimming cost V 2 bases and J 2 bases; bases outside gene matches: 6. CDR1 is LGHDT and CDR2 is YNNKEL in the germline V gene (reference sequence). The CDR3 DNA sequence: TGTGCCAGCAGCCAAAGTGGGGGGGTCGCCTACAATGAGCAGTTCTTC. Translated: CASSQSGGVAYNEQFF.

The V gene is TRBV12-3 or TRBV12-4, the J gene TRBJ2-1; 7 nucleotides align to TRBD1. The CDR3 runs to 16 residues. With 1 base clipped from V and 7 bases from J, the junction kept 10 bases outside the gene matches. The CDR3 spells CASSLGEGARRNEQFF. The CDR3 DNA is TGTGCCAGCAGTTTAGGAGAGGGGGCGAGAAGGAATGAGCAGTTCTTC.

This sequence joins TRBV20-1 and TRBJ2-7; TRBD1 matches at 9 bases. Looked up from germline, CDR1 is DFQATT and CDR2 is SNEGSKA (reference sequence). The CDR3 is 11 residues long. The CDR3 sequence: CSARDGDRVDV. The CDR3 DNA is TGCAGTGCTAGAGATGGGGACAGGGTTGACGTC.

This clonotype was observed a handful of times. J is TRBJ1-1 and V is TRBV7-8, with unresolved D. Germline V CDR1 and CDR2: SGHVS, FQNEAQ. The CDR3 consists of 13 residues. V lost 5 bases to trimming and J lost 1 base, with 8 bases between them. The CDR3 region is CASSPDKNTEAFF. CDR3 in DNA: TGTGCCAGCAGCCCAGACAAGAACACTGAAGCTTTCTTT.

V and J are TRBV20-1 and TRBJ2-1, with 8 positions matching TRBD2. The CDR3 sequence is 12 residues long. Germline trimming cut 4 bases from V and 8 bases from J; bases unmatched to any gene: 4. Per the germline V gene, CDR1 is DFQATT and CDR2 is SNEGSKA (reference sequence). As DNA, the CDR3 is TGCAGTGCTATGAGCGGGGGCTATGAGCAGTTCTTC. As protein: CSAMSGGYEQFF.

The chain carries TRBV7-8 and TRBJ2-2; D possibly matches TRBD1 or TRBD2 (5 bases each). The CDR3 extends over 16 amino acids. The germline V and J ends were trimmed by 2 bases and 7 bases, with 17 bases remaining between them. Per the germline V gene, CDR1 is SGHVS and CDR2 is FQNEAQ. The CDR3 sequence is CASSLSFGREIGELFF. CDR3 coding DNA: TGTGCCAGCAGCTTAAGTTTTGGCAGGGAGATCGGGGAGCTGTTTTTT. Looking up the rest from reference TRBV7-8 and TRBJ2-2 gives the full variable domain: GAGVSQSPRYKVAKRGQDVALRCDPISGHVSLFWYQQALGQGPEFLTYFQNEAQLDKSGLPSDRFFAERPEGSVSTLKIQRTQQEDSAVYLCASSLSFGREIGELFFGEGSRLTVL.

The gene calls are TRBV6-1 and TRBJ2-5, with TRBD1 matching 10 bases. This CDR3 contains 15 residues. CDR1 is MNHNS and CDR2 is SASEGT in the germline V gene. V shed 5 bases and J 7 bases; nucleotides not matched to a gene: 10. The CDR3 spells CASSREGQGFRTQYF. The CDR3 DNA reads as TGTGCCAGCAGTCGGGAGGGACAGGGGTTTCGGACCCAGTACTTC.

The chain is built from TRBV28 and TRBJ2-7, with a possible D match to TRBD2 (7 bases). Between the trimmed V and J ends, which lost 9 bases and 5 bases, there was a span of 17 bases. The CDR3 totals 13 residues. CDR1 and CDR2 from the germline V gene are MDHEN and SYDVKM. In DNA form, the CDR3 reads TGTGCCAGGGTTTGGGGGGGGGCCCACGAGCAGTACGTC. This translates into CARVWGGAHEQYV.

This clonotype was seen many times. The J gene is TRBJ1-4, the V gene TRBV5-5; 7 nucleotides line up with TRBD1. CDR1 and CDR2 (germline): SGHKS, YYEKEE (reference sequence). Trimming cost V 4 bases and J 8 bases; bases outside gene matches: 14. The CDR3 length is 16 residues. Written as DNA, the CDR3 is TGTGCCAGCAGCATACGAGCCGGGACAGTGGGGGAAAAACTGTTTTTT. Its protein product is CASSIRAGTVGEKLFF.

DNA of the CDR3: TGTGCCAGCAGTTTGTGGGACAGACAACAAGAGACCCAGTACTTC. Encoded protein: CASSLWDRQQETQYF. This chain uses TRBV28 with TRBJ2-5; 7 bases are shared with TRBD1. Germline V CDR1 and CDR2: MDHEN, SYDVKM. This CDR3 has 15 residues. V lost 3 bases and J lost 2; bases outside the gene matches: 6.

This clonotype was picked up a small number of times. The V call is TRBV24-1, the J call TRBJ2-2; 9 bases map to TRBD1. The junction had 6 bases not matched to a gene; V was cut back by 4 bases and J by 4 bases. Germline V gives CDR1 KGHDR, CDR2 SFDVKD. The CDR3 runs to 16 residues. CDR3 sequence reads: CATSDPGQGPTGELFF. CDR3 nucleotides: TGTGCCACCAGTGACCCGGGACAGGGTCCCACCGGGGAGCTGTTTTTT.

This clonotype turned up a few times. The V and J genes are TRBV5-1 and TRBJ2-5; 7 bases fit TRBD2. The CDR3 sequence is 15 residues long. V lost 4 bases, J lost 1 base, and 7 bases stayed unmatched. Germline loops: CDR1 SGHRS, CDR2 YFSETQ. The CDR3 coding sequence is TGCGCCAGCAGCGTGAAGGGACTATTCCAAGAGACCCAGTACTTC. This gives the protein CASSVKGLFQETQYF.

The rearrangement uses TRBV3-1 and TRBJ2-2, with D hard to call. Germline CDR1 is LGHDT and CDR2 is YNNKEL (reference sequence). V was shortened by 2 bases and J by 0 bases, with 4 bases between the two germline ends. The CDR3 is made up of 14 amino acids. DNA of the CDR3: TGTGCCAGCAGCCAATGGACGAACACCGGGGAGCTGTTTTTT. Protein sequence: CASSQWTNTGELFF.

This clonotype was seen a few times. The CDR3 reads CAISGHTAGNEQFF. CDR3 nucleotides: TGTGCCATCAGTGGGCACACGGCTGGGAATGAGCAGTTCTTC. The chain links TRBV10-3 to TRBJ2-1; D is uncertain. The germline V gene has CDR1 ENHRY and CDR2 SYGVKD. This CDR3 is 14 amino acids long. Trimming stripped 4 bases from V and 7 bases from J, with 14 bases between.

This clonotype was picked up many times. The chain uses TRBV12-3 or TRBV12-4 and TRBJ1-3; no reliable D call. Deletions cut 6 bases from V and 0 bases from J, with 3 bases between. The CDR3 contains 12 residues. The CDR3 is CASSFSGNTIYF. DNA for the CDR3: TGTGCCAGCAGCTTCTCTGGAAACACCATATATTTT.

There are a few counts of this clonotype. The chain is built from TRBV3-1 and TRBJ2-2; D possibly corresponds to TRBD2 (6 bases). V was clipped by 2 bases and J by 5 bases, with 12 bases between them. Germline CDR1 and CDR2: LGHDT and YNNKEL (reference sequence). CDR3 length: 15 residues. CDR3 DNA sequence: TGTGCCAGCAGCCAACGGGGGAAAACTACCGGGGAGCTGTTTTTT. Translating it yields CASSQRGKTTGELFF.

This clonotype was picked up many times. The genes are TRBV24-1 and TRBJ2-7, with D tentatively TRBD1 or TRBD2 (5 bases each). This CDR3 has 14 amino acids. V dropped 6 bases and J dropped 2 bases, with 13 bases sitting between them. From germline, CDR1 is KGHDR and CDR2 SFDVKD. In DNA, the CDR3 is TGTGCCACCAGTAACCGGGGCAGCCCCTACGAGCAGTACTTC. As protein: CATSNRGSPYEQYF.

The chain employs TRBV6-1 and TRBJ1-1; the match to TRBD1 covers 8 bases. The V segment lost 8 bases and the J segment 6 bases; nucleotides outside the gene matches: 8. Germline V lookup: CDR1 MNHNS, CDR2 SASEGT. There are 13 residues in the CDR3. DNA of the CDR3: TGTGCCAGCCTGGCAGGGGGCGGGTCTGAAGCTTTCTTT. This sequence encodes CASLAGGGSEAFF.

This chain uses TRBV28 with TRBJ2-1; 11 positions match TRBD2. The V segment lost 3 bases and the J segment 7 bases; nucleotides outside the gene matches: 2. CDR3 length: 14 residues. Germline CDR1 MDHEN, CDR2 SYDVKM. The CDR3 DNA is TGTGCCAGCAGTTTGCCTAGCGGGAGGAATGAGCAGTTCTTC. Translated, it gives CASSLPSGRNEQFF. The full variable domain, with the rest looked up from reference TRBV28 and TRBJ2-1, is DVKVTQSSRYLVKRTGEKVFLECVQDMDHENMFWYRQDPGLGLRLIYFSYDVKMKEKGDIPEGYSVSREKKERFSLILESASTNQTSMYLCASSLPSGRNEQFFGPGTRLTVL.

This clonotype was recorded a few times. This chain uses TRBV18 with TRBJ2-7, with D possibly matching TRBD1 (6 bases). CDR1 and CDR2 from the germline V gene are KGHSH and LQKENI. Trimming cost V 4 bases and J 2 bases, with 12 bases left between them. The CDR3 runs to 14 residues. The CDR3 DNA is TGTGCCAGCTCACATCCAGGGGAAGCCTACGAGCAGTACTTC. It yields the protein CASSHPGEAYEQYF.

This clonotype was observed a handful of times. The chain has TRBV19 and TRBJ2-5, with 8 bases matching TRBD2. This CDR3 comprises 15 residues. The junction had 10 bases not matched to a gene; V was cut back by 8 bases and J by 2 bases. CDR1 is LNHDA, CDR2 SQIVND, per germline (reference sequence). The CDR3 here is CASARASGLQETQYF. In nucleotides, the CDR3 is TGTGCCAGTGCTCGCGCTAGCGGGTTACAAGAGACCCAGTACTTC.

This clonotype was counted between two and nine times. V and J are TRBV28 and TRBJ2-4, with 7 bases identical to TRBD1. The trim removed 6 bases at V and 8 bases at J, leaving 10 bases unmatched. Per germline, CDR1 MDHEN and CDR2 SYDVKM. The CDR3 is made up of 14 amino acids. The CDR3 here is CASRRTTGEYIQYF. The CDR3 DNA sequence: TGTGCCAGCAGACGAACCACAGGGGAGTACATTCAGTACTTC. The full variable domain, completed using reference TRBV28 and TRBJ2-4, is DVKVTQSSRYLVKRTGEKVFLECVQDMDHENMFWYRQDPGLGLRLIYFSYDVKMKEKGDIPEGYSVSREKKERFSLILESASTNQTSMYLCASRRTTGEYIQYFGAGTRLSVL.

In its sample, this clonotype was seen a few times. The chain is built from TRBV29-1 and TRBJ1-1; TRBD1 aligns across 9 bases. This CDR3 is built from 14 residues. CDR1 and CDR2 (germline): SQVTM, ANQGSEA. Trimming took 5 bases from V and 3 from J; bases not matched to a gene: 7. CDR3 protein: CSVTGGDTHTEAFF. The DNA of the CDR3 is TGCAGCGTTACAGGGGGCGATACTCACACTGAAGCTTTCTTT.